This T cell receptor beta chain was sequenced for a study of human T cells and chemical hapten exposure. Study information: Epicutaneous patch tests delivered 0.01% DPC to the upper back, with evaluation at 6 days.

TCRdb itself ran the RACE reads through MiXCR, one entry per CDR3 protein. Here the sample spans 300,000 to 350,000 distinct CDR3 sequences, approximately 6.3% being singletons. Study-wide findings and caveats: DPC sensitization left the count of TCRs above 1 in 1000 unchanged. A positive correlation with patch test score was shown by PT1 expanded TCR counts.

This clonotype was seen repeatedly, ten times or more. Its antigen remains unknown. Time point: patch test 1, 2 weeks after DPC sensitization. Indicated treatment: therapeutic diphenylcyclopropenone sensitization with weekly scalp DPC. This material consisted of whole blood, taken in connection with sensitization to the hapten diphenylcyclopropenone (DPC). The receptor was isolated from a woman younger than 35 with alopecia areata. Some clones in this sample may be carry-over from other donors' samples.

CDR3 region: CATSGVEHTGELFF. In nucleotides, the CDR3 is TGTGCCACCAGTGGGGTGGAGCACACCGGGGAGCTGTTTTTT. The genes are TRBV24-1 and TRBJ2-2; unclear D gene. Germline CDR1 and CDR2: KGHDR and SFDVKD. V was clipped by 5 bases and J by 3 bases, with 9 bases between them. CDR3 length: 14 amino acids.